This TCR beta chain emerged from a study of blood T cell repertoires in COVID-19. The overall study: Samples representing acute and convalescent COVID-19 were sourced from the United States, Italy and Spain.

In the original processing: Scientists estimated how many nucleated cells there were by amplifying reference gene primers. The table came from immunoSEQ multiplex PCR; TCRdb's copy has only in-frame clones and leaves some out. V and J calls plus clone size are reproduced from that table; the DNA served to infer D and trimming. The top ten clones hold 11% of a sample with about 86,000 clones, approximately 79% of them seen once. Sample: peripheral blood. The receptor was derived from a man in his 70s with acute or convalescent COVID-19.

DNA of the CDR3: TGTGCCAGCAGCTTTGGGACTAGTCGGTACAATGAGCAGTTCTTC. Translation gives CASSFGTSRYNEQFF. This chain links TRBV9 with TRBJ2-1; 8 bases are a match to TRBD2. CDR1 SGDLS and CDR2 YYNGEE come from the germline V gene. V trimming: 4 bases; J trimming: 4 bases; junction bases outside the gene matches: 7. The CDR3 extends over 15 amino acids. Full variable domain (remainder filled in from reference TRBV9 and TRBJ2-1): DSGVTQTPKHLITATGQRVTLRCSPRSGDLSVYWYQQSLDQGLQFLIQYYNGEERAKGNILERFSAQQFPDLHSELNLSSLELGDSALYFCASSFGTSRYNEQFFGPGTRLTVL.